This TCR beta chain was sequenced in a study of blood T cells in healthy people across ages. Then a second PCR, running roughly 7 to 11 cycles, was carried out with a sample-barcoded 5' primer and a J-beta primer mix. TCRdb used MiXCR to reprocess the 5' RACE reads, holding one entry per CDR3 protein. This table holds about 900,000 distinct CDR3 sequences, roughly 52% found once. The specimen was blood. The TCR was taken from a man aged 25 to 40 in good health.

CDR3 sequence reads: CATGGPRNTGELFF. The CDR3 DNA sequence: TGTGCCACCGGGGGACCGAGGAACACCGGGGAGCTGTTTTTT. V and J are TRBV24-1 and TRBJ2-2, with D tentatively TRBD1 or TRBD2 (5 bases each). Germline V gives CDR1 KGHDR, CDR2 SFDVKD. This CDR3 is 14 amino acids long. Trimming stripped 9 bases from V and 1 base from J, with 11 bases between.